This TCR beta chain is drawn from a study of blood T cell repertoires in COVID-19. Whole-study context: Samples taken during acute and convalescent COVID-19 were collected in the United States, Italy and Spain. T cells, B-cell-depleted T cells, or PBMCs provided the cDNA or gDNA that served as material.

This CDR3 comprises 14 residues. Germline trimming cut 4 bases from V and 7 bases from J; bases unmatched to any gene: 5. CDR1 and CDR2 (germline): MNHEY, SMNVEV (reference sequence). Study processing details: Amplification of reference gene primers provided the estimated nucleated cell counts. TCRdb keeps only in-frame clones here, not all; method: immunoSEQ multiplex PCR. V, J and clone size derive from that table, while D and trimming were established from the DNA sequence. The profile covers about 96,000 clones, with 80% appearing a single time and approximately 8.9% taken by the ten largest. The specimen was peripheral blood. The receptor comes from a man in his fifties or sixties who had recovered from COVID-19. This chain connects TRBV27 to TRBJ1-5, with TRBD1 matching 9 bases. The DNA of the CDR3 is TGTGCCAGCAGTTCGGGACAGGGATGGCAGCCCCAGCATTTT. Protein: CASSSGQGWQPQHF.